This entry describes one T cell receptor beta chain. Sequencing used immunoSEQ multiplex PCR; TCRdb keeps in-frame clones, though not all of them. The table has some 20,000 clones, 88% seen once. Germline CDR1 reads SGHTA; CDR2 reads FQGNSA. V lost 5 bases and J lost 8, with 22 bases in between. CDR3 size: 16 residues. These data come from a study of PD-L1 blockade in urothelial cancer. The source material was PBMCs, sampled around atezolizumab (anti-PD-L1) treatment. The receptor's source is a man aged 45-65 years with urothelial cancer. This sequence joins TRBV7-2 and TRBJ2-1, with TRBD2 as a possible D gene (7 bases). This CDR3 is CASSPRAGRGGYEQFF. The CDR3 bases are TGTGCCAGCAGCCCCCGAGCGGGACGAGGGGGTTATGAGCAGTTCTTC.